This T cell receptor (beta chain) was retrieved from a study of shared clonotypes between healthy human individuals. Study details: CD4 naive and memory got three plates each, CD8 naive two, CD8 memory one.

The germline V gene has CDR1 MNHNY and CDR2 SVGAGI (reference sequence). This CDR3 comprises 13 residues. The V end was cut by 2 bases, the J end by 9 bases, with 11 bases between. Assay used: immunoSEQ multiplex PCR; TCRdb lists only in-frame clones, some missing. Among fewer than 1.4 million clones listed, about 84% were seen once. Material for sequencing was memory CD4+ T cells from PBMCs. Subset here: CD45RA-negative fraction. The J gene is TRBJ1-5, the V gene TRBV6-6, with D tentatively TRBD1 (6 bases). The receptor was isolated from a man aged 18 to 30 in good health. Some clones in this sample may be carry-over from other donors' samples. CDR3 sequence reads: CASSYNHRVPQHF. In nucleotides, the CDR3 is TGTGCCAGCAGTTACAACCACAGGGTGCCCCAGCATTTT.